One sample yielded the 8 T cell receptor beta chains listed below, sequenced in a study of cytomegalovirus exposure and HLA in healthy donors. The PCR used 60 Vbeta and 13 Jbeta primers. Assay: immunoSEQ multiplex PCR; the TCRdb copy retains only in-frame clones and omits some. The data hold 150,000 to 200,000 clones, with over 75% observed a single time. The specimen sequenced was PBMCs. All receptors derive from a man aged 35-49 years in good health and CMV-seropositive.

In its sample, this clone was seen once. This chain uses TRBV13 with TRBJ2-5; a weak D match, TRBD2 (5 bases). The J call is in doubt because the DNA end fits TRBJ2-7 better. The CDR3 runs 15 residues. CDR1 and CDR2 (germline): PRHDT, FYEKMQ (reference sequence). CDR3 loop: CASSSHGSGYYEQYF. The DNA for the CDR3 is TGTGCCAGCAGCTCCCATGGGAGTGGGTACTACGAGCAGTACTTC.

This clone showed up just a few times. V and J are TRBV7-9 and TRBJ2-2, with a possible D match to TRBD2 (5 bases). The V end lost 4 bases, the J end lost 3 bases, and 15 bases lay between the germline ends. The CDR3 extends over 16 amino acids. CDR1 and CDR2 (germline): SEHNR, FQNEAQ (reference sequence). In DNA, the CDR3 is TGTGCCAGCAGCTACACCGTCGGAGGAGACACCGGGGAGCTGTTTTTT. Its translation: CASSYTVGGDTGELFF.

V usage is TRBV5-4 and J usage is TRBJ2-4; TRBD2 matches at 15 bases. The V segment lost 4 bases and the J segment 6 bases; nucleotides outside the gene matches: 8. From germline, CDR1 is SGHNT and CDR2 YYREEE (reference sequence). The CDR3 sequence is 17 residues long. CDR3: CASSRLGLAGGGNIQYF. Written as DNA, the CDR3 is TGTGCCAGCAGCAGATTGGGACTAGCGGGAGGTGGAAACATTCAGTACTTC. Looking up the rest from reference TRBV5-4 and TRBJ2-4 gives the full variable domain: ETGVTQSPTHLIKTRGQQVTLRCSSQSGHNTVSWYQQALGQGPQFIFQYYREEENGRGNFPPRFSGLQFPNYSSELNVNALELDDSALYLCASSRLGLAGGGNIQYFGAGTRLSVL.

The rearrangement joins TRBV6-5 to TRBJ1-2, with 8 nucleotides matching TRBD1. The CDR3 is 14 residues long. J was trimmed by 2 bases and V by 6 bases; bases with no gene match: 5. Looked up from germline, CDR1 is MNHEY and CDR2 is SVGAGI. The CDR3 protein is CASSRGQGNYGYTF. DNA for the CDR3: TGTGCCAGCAGCCGAGGACAGGGAAACTATGGCTACACCTTC.

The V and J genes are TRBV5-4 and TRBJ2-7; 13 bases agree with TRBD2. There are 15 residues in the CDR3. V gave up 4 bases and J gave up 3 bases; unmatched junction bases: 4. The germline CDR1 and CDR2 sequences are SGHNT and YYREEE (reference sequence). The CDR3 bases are TGTGCCAGCAGCACCGGACTAGCGGGAGTCTACGAGCAGTACTTC. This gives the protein CASSTGLAGVYEQYF.

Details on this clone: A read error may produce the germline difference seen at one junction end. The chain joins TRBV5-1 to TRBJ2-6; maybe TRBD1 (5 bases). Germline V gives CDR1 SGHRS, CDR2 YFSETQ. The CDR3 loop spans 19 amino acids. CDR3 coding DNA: TGCGCCAGCAGCTTGGATACTCGACGGACCGTCTCTGGGGCCAACGGCCTGACTTTC. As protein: CASSLDTRRTVSGANGLTF.

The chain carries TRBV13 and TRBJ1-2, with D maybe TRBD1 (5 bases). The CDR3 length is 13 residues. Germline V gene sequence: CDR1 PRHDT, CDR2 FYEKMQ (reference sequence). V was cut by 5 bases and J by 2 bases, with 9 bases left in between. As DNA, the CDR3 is TGTGCCAGCAGCATTTCAGGGAACTATGGCTACACCTTC. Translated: CASSISGNYGYTF.

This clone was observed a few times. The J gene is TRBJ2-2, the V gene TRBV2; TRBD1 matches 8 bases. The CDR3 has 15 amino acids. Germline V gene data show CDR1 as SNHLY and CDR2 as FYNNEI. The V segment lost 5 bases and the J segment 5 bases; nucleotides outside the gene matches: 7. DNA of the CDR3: TGTGCCAGCAGTCGCCAGGGGGCTCAGACCGGGGAGCTGTTTTTT. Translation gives CASSRQGAQTGELFF.